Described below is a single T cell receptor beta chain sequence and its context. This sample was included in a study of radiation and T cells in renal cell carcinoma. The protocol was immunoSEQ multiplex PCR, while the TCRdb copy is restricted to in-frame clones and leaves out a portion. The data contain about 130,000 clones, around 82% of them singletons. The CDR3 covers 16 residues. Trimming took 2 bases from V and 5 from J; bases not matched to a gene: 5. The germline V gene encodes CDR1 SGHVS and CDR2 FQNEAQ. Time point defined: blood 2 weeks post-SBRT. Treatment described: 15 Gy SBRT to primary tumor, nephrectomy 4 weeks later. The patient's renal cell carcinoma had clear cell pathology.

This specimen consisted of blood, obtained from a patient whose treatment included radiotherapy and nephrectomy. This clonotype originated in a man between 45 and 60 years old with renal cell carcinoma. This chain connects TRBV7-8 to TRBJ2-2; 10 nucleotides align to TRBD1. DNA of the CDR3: TGTGCCAGCAGCTTACTGGGACAGGGGATAACCGGGGAGCTGTTTTTT. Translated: CASSLLGQGITGELFF.